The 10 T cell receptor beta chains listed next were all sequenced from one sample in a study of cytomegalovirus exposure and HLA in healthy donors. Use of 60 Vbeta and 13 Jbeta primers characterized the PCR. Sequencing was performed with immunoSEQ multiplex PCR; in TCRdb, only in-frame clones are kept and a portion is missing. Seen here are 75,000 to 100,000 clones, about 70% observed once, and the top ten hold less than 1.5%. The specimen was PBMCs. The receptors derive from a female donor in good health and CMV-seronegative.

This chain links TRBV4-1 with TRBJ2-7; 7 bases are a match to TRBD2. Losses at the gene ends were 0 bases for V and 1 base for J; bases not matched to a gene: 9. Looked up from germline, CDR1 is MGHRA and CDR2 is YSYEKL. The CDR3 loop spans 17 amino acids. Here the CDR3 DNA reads TGCGCCAGCAGCCAAGATCCGTACGGGAGGAGTTCCTACGAGCAGTACTTC. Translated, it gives CASSQDPYGRSSYEQYF.

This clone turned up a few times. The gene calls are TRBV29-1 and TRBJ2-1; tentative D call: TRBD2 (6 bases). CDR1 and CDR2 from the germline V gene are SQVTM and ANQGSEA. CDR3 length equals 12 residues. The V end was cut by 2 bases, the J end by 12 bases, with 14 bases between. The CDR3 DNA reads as TGCAGCGTTGAACTAGCGACGGGGGTGCAGTTCTTC. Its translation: CSVELATGVQFF.

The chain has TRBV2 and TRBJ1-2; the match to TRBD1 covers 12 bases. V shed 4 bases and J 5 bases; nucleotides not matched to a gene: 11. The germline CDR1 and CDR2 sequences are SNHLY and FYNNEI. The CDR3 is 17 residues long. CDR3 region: CASSGPPGQGAEYGYTF. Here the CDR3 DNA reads TGTGCCAGCAGTGGCCCTCCGGGACAGGGGGCGGAATATGGCTACACCTTC.

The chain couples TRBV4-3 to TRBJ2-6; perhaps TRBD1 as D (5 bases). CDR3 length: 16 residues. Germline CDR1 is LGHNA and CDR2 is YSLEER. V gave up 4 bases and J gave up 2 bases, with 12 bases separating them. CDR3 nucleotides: TGCGCCAGCAGCCGCGAGCAGGGAACTGGGGCCAACGTCCTGACTTTC. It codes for CASSREQGTGANVLTF.

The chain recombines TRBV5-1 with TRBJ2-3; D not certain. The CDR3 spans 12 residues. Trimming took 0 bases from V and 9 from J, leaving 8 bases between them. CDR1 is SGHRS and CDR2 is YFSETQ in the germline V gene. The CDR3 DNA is TGCGCCAGCAGCTTGGCTGGCGGAACGCAGTATTTT. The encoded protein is CASSLAGGTQYF.

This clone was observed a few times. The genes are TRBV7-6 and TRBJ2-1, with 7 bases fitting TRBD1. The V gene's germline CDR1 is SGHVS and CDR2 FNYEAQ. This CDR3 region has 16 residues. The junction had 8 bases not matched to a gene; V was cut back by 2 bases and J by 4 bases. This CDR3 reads CASSLRRDRGYNEQFF. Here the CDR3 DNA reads TGTGCCAGCAGCTTAAGACGGGACAGAGGTTACAATGAGCAGTTCTTC.

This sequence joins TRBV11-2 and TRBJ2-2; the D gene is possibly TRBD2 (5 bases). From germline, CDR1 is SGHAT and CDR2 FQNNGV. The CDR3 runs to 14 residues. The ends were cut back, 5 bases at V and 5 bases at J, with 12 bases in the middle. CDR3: CASSLFTRTGELFF. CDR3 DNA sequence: TGTGCCAGCAGCCTATTCACTAGAACCGGGGAGCTGTTTTTT.

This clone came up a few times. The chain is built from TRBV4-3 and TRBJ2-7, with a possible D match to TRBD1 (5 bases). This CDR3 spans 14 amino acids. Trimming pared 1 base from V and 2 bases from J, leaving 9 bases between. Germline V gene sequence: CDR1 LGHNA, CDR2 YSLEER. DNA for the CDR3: TGCGCCAGCAGCCAAGGGATAGGGGCCTACGAGCAGTACTTC. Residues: CASSQGIGAYEQYF.

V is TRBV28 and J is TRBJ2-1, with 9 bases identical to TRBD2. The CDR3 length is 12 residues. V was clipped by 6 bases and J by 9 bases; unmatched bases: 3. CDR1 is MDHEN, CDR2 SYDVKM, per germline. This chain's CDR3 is CASSQTSGEQFF. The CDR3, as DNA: TGTGCCAGCAGCCAGACTAGCGGTGAGCAGTTCTTC.

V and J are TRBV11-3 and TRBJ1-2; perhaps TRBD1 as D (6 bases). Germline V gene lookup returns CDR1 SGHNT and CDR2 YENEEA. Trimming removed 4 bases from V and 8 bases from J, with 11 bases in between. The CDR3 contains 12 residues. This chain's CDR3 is CASSSNRDGYTF. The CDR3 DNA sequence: TGTGCCAGCAGCTCCAACAGGGACGGCTACACCTTC.